The clone carrying this T cell receptor beta chain was picked up a small number of times. The target antigen is unknown. This record belongs to a study of T cell responses to AZD1222 COVID-19 vaccine. There are 13 residues in the CDR3. Germline V gene sequence: CDR1 LGHNA, CDR2 YSLEER. V shed 0 bases and J shed 5 bases, with 7 bases lying between them. The data were produced by immunoSEQ multiplex PCR, yet TCRdb's version contains in-frame clones alone and is incomplete. Of approximately 97,000 clones in the sample, 90% to 95% were seen once. Broader study findings: Spike-specific TCR breadth and depth went up after people got two AZD1222 doses.

The sequences come from peripheral blood, collected on day 0 of AZD1222 vaccination. V is TRBV4-3 and J is TRBJ1-2; D gene unclear. The sequence was collected from an adult in good health. The CDR3 coding sequence is TGCGCCAGCAGCCAAGATATCCAGTATGGCTACACCTTC. This sequence encodes CASSQDIQYGYTF.